The 15 T cell receptor beta chains below come from one sample, sequenced in a study of blood T cell repertoires in COVID-19. Clones were read by immunoSEQ multiplex PCR, and TCRdb kept only the in-frame ones, dropping some. The repertoire holds about 100,000 clones, about 83% seen once, with around 13% in the top ten. Material: peripheral blood. The origin of the receptors is a human donor in a cohort sampled during active COVID-19.

The V and J genes are TRBV18 and TRBJ1-4; D is possibly TRBD1 (6 bases). V shed 3 bases and J shed 4 bases, with 12 bases lying between them. Germline V gene data show CDR1 as KGHSH and CDR2 as LQKENI. CDR3 size: 15 residues. CDR3 nucleotides: TGTGCCAGCTCACCGGTGGGGGCGAGTAATGAAAAACTGTTTTTT. Its protein is CASSPVGASNEKLFF.

The CDR3 nucleotides are TGCAGCGTTGAAGCGGTGGTCCGCCAAGAGACCCAGTACTTC. As protein: CSVEAVVRQETQYF. The chain is built from TRBV29-1 and TRBJ2-5; D is unclear. V lost 1 base and J 1 base, leaving 10 bases between the germline ends. Germline lookup yields CDR1 SQVTM and CDR2 ANQGSEA. CDR3 length: 14 residues.

The genes are TRBV5-4 and TRBJ2-3; D might be TRBD2 (6 bases). Germline V gives CDR1 SGHNT, CDR2 YYREEE (reference sequence). Trimming cost V 3 bases and J 6 bases, with 11 bases left between them. The CDR3 has 13 residues. This CDR3 is CASSWGVRDTQYF. The CDR3 DNA is TGTGCCAGCAGCTGGGGGGTTAGGGATACGCAGTATTTT.

CDR3 protein: CASRAGTGTSGGELFF. The DNA of the CDR3 is TGCGCCAGCAGGGCCGGGACAGGGACTTCGGGCGGGGAGCTGTTTTTT. J is TRBJ2-2 and V is TRBV10-2, with 9 bases fitting TRBD1. The CDR3 is 16 amino acids. Trimming took 6 bases from V and 7 from J; bases not matched to a gene: 12. CDR1 is WSHSY and CDR2 is SAAADI in the germline V gene.

The chain uses TRBV29-1 and TRBJ1-1; TRBD1 might be the D (6 bases). The CDR3 is 14 amino acids. Germline values: CDR1 SQVTM, CDR2 ANQGSEA. V was clipped by 7 bases and J by 1 base, with 16 bases between them. CDR3 loop: CSAKPPGANTEAFF. In DNA form, the CDR3 reads TGCAGCGCCAAACCGCCAGGGGCGAACACTGAAGCTTTCTTT.

DNA for the CDR3: TGTGCCAGCAGCGTACCGGGGTACAATGAGCAGTTCTTC. Protein: CASSVPGYNEQFF. This chain connects TRBV7-9 to TRBJ2-1, with a weak D call TRBD2 (5 bases). CDR3 length: 13 residues. Germline CDR1 reads SEHNR; CDR2 reads FQNEAQ (reference sequence). V lost 5 bases and J lost 4, with 9 bases in between.

This chain uses TRBV6-5 with TRBJ1-2; 12 nucleotides line up with TRBD1. The germline CDR1 and CDR2 sequences are MNHEY and SVGAGI. The CDR3 totals 14 residues. J gave up 5 bases and V 10 bases, and 8 bases lay outside the gene matches. This CDR3 is CATDRDRGLYGYTF. The CDR3 DNA reads TGTGCCACGGACAGGGACAGGGGGCTTTATGGCTACACCTTC.

J is TRBJ2-2 and V is TRBV11-2; D gene uncertain. Per the germline V gene, CDR1 is SGHAT and CDR2 is FQNNGV. V was clipped by 1 base and J by 6 bases, with 9 bases between them. This CDR3 has 14 amino acids. CDR3 nucleotides: TGTGCCAGCAGCTTAGGATCTAGGTCCGGGGAGCTGTTTTTT. This encodes CASSLGSRSGELFF.

The V gene is TRBV11-2, the J gene TRBJ1-4; 10 nucleotides agree with TRBD1. Trimming at V came to 3 bases and at J to 8 bases, leaving 3 bases not matched to a gene. This CDR3 is 14 amino acids long. Per the germline V gene, CDR1 is SGHAT and CDR2 is FQNNGV. CDR3 sequence: CASSLGQGWEKLFF. CDR3 in DNA: TGTGCCAGCAGCTTGGGACAGGGGTGGGAAAAACTGTTTTTT.

This rearrangement joins TRBV5-1 to TRBJ2-3, with D maybe TRBD2 (5 bases). The CDR3 is 15 residues long. The V end was cut by 0 bases, the J end by 2 bases, with 10 bases between. Germline CDR1 is SGHRS and CDR2 is YFSETQ. CDR3 protein: CASSLGGILTDTQYF. As DNA, the CDR3 is TGCGCCAGCAGCTTGGGAGGGATTCTCACAGATACGCAGTATTTT.

V gene TRBV7-2 combines with J gene TRBJ1-1, with D possibly TRBD1 on 6 matching bases. Trimming cost V 5 bases and J 6 bases, with 13 bases left between them. This CDR3 has 13 amino acids. The germline gives CDR1 SGHTA, CDR2 FQGNSA. In DNA form, the CDR3 reads TGTGCCAGCAGCACCTCAGGGGTCCCTGAAGCTTTCTTT. Its protein product is CASSTSGVPEAFF.

J is TRBJ2-1 and V is TRBV6-2 or TRBV6-3; TRBD2 matches at 8 bases. The CDR3 has 15 amino acids. The germline gives CDR1 MNHEY, CDR2 SVGEGT. V gave up 5 bases and J gave up 2 bases; unmatched junction bases: 5. This CDR3 is CASSPGGFAYNEQFF. The DNA of the CDR3 is TGTGCCAGCAGTCCGGGGGGGTTTGCCTACAATGAGCAGTTCTTC.

This rearrangement joins TRBV11-2 to TRBJ1-3; D remains unclear. Germline CDR1 and CDR2: SGHAT and FQNNGV. The CDR3 covers 14 residues. V gave up 2 bases and J gave up 0 bases, with 5 bases separating them. CDR3 amino acids: CASSLSSSGNTIYF. CDR3 sequence (DNA): TGTGCCAGCAGCTTATCGAGCTCTGGAAACACCATATATTTT. Complete variable domain (other parts from reference TRBV11-2 and TRBJ1-3): EAGVAQSPRYKIIEKRQSVAFWCNPISGHATLYWYQQILGQGPKLLIQFQNNGVVDDSQLPKDRFSAERLKGVDSTLKIQPAKLEDSAVYLCASSLSSSGNTIYFGEGSWLTVV.

The chain recombines TRBV6-1 with TRBJ1-4; TRBD1 matches 7 bases. Germline assignment: CDR1 MNHNS and CDR2 SASEGT. V shed 3 bases and J 7 bases; nucleotides not matched to a gene: 8. This CDR3 spans 15 amino acids. CDR3 loop: CASSEEGALREKLFF. The CDR3 DNA is TGTGCCAGCAGTGAGGAGGGGGCCCTTCGTGAAAAACTGTTTTTT.

In regard to this clone: Within the sample, other DNA sequences also encode this same CDR3. The J gene is TRBJ2-3, the V gene TRBV6-5; tentative D call: TRBD1 (7 bases). The length of the CDR3 is 15 residues. Germline CDR1 MNHEY, CDR2 SVGAGI. V shed 6 bases and J shed 4 bases, with 17 bases lying between them. The CDR3 nucleotides read TGTGCCAGCAGACCAGGGGGTCTAGCGTCAGATACGCAGTATTTT. Amino acids: CASRPGGLASDTQYF.